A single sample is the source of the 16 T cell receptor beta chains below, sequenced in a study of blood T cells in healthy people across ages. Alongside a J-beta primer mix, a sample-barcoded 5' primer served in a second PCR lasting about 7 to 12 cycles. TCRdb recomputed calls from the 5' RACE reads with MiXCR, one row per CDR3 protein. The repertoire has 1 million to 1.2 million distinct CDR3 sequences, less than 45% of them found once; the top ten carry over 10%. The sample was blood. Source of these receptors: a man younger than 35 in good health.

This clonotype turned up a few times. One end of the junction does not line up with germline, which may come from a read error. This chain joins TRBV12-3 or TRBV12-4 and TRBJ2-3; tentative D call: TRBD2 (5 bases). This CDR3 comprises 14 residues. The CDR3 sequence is CASSVASLPDTQYF. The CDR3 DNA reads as TGTGCCAGCAGTGTAGCTAGCTTGCCAGATACGCAGTATTTT.

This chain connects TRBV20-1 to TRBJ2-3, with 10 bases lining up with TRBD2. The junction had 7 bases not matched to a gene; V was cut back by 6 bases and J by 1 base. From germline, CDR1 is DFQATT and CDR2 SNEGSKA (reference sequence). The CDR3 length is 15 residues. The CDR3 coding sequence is TGCAGTGCCCCTCTAACTAGCGGGGGCACAGATACGCAGTATTTT. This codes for CSAPLTSGGTDTQYF.

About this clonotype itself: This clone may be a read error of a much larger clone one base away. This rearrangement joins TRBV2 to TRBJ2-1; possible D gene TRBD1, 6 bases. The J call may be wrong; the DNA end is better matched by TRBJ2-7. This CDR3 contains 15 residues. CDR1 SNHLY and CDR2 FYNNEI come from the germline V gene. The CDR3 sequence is CASSSGTSTYNEQYF. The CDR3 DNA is TGTGCCAGCAGCTCCGGGACAAGTACTTACAATGAGCAGTACTTC.

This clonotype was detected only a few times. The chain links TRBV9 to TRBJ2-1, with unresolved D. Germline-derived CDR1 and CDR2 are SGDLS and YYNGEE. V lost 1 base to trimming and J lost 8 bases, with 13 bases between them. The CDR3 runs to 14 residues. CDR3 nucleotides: TGTGCCAGCAGCGTATTGAATAGGCTCGATGAGCAGTTCTTC. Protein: CASSVLNRLDEQFF.

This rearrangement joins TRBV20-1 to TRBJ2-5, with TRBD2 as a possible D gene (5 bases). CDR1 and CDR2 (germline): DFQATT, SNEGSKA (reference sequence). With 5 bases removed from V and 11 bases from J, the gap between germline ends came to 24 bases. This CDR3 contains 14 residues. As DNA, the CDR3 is TGCAGTGCTGCCCAATCCGGGGATGCAAAGGAGCAGTACTTC. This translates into CSAAQSGDAKEQYF.

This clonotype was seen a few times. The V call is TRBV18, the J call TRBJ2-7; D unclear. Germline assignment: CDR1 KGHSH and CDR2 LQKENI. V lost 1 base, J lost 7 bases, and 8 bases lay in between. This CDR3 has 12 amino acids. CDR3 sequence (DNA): TGTGCCAGCTCACCACAAAGACATGAGCAGTACTTC. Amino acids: CASSPQRHEQYF.

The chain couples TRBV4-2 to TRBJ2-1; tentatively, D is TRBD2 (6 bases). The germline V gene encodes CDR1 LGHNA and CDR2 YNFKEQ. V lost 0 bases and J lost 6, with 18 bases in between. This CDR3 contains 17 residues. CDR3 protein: CASSQEASFPAGNEQFF. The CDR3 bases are TGTGCCAGCAGCCAAGAGGCCTCTTTCCCAGCGGGCAATGAGCAGTTCTTC.

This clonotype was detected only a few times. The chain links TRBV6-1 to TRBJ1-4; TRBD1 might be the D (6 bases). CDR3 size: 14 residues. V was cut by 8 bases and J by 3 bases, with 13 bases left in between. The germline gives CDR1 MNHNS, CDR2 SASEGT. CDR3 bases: TGTGCCAGCGGAGGGGGGGCGGCTAATGAAAAACTGTTTTTT. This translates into CASGGGAANEKLFF.

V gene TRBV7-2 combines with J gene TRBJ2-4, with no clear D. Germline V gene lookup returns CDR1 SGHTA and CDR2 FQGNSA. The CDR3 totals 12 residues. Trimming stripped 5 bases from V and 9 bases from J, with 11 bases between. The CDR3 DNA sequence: TGTGCCAGCAGCCTAGTGTTGGGCATTCAGTACTTC. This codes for CASSLVLGIQYF.

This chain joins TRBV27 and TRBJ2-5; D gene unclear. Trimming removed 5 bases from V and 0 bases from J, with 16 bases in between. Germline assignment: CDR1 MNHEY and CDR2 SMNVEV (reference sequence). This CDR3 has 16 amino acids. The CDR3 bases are TGTGCCAGCAGTGCACTCCGCCTCAGAAACCAAGAGACCCAGTACTTC. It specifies CASSALRLRNQETQYF.

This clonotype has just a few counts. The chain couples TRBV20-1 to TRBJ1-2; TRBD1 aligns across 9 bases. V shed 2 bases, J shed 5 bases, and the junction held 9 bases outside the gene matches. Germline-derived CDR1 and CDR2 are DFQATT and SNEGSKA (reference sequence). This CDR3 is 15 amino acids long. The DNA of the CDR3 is TGCAGTGCTAGAACCGGACAGGGGCTTAGATATGGCTACACCTTC. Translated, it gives CSARTGQGLRYGYTF.

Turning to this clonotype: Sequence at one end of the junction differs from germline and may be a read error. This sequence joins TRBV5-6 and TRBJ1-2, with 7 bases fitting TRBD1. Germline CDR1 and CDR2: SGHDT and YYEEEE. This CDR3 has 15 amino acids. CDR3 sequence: CASSIGQVGNSGYTF. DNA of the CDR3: TGTGCCAGCAGCATCGGACAGGTTGGGAACTCTGGCTACACCTTC.

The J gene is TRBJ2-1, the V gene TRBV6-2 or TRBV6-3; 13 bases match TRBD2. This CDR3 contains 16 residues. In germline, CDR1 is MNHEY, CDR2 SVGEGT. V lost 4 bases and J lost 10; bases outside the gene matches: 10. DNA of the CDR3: TGTGCCAGCAGTTTCCCAACTAGCGGGAGGGCCGACGAGCAGTTCTTC. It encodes CASSFPTSGRADEQFF.

The CDR3 DNA reads TGTGCCAGCAGTGAATTGAACACTTATGGCTACACCTTC. It specifies CASSELNTYGYTF. The chain links TRBV25-1 to TRBJ1-2; D call uncertain. Per germline, CDR1 MGHDK and CDR2 SYGVNS. The germline V and J ends were trimmed by 1 base and 5 bases, with 8 bases remaining between them. The CDR3 contains 13 residues.

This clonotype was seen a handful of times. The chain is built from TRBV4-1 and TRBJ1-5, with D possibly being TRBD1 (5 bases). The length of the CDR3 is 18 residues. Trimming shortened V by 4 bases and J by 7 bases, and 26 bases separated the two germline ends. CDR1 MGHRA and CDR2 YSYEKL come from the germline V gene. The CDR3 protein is CASSLMGPLRGAGQPQHF. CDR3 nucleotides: TGCGCCAGCAGCCTAATGGGGCCCTTGAGGGGCGCGGGGCAGCCCCAGCATTTT.

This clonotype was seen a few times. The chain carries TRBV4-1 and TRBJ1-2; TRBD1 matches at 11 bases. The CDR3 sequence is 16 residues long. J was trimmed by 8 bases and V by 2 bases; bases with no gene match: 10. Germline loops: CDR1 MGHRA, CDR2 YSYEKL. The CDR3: CASSQLLGQGVHGYTF. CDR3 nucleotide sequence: TGCGCCAGCAGCCAATTACTGGGACAGGGGGTACACGGCTACACCTTC.